The clone carrying this T cell receptor (beta chain) occurred once. Germline V gives CDR1 SGHNT, CDR2 YYREEE (reference sequence). This CDR3 has 16 amino acids. J gave up 5 bases and V 0 bases, and 9 bases lay outside the gene matches. Original methodology: Reference gene primer amplification yielded estimated nucleated cell counts. TCRdb's table, derived via immunoSEQ multiplex PCR, lists solely in-frame clones and lacks some. The DNA gave D and trimming, while V, J and clone size come from that table. The sample carries fewer than 300,000 clones, roughly 85% recorded once. The source of the sample is a study of blood T cell repertoires in COVID-19. Across the whole study: PBMCs, B-cell-depleted T cells, or T cells were the source of the cDNA or gDNA that made up the material.

Sequencing was done on a sample of peripheral blood. This sequence was found in a woman under 30 with acute or convalescent COVID-19. V and J are TRBV5-4 and TRBJ2-5; TRBD1 matches 8 bases. CDR3 protein: CASSLDRQGWAETQYF. CDR3 sequence (DNA): TGTGCCAGCAGCTTGGACCGACAGGGGTGGGCGGAGACCCAGTACTTC.